Listed here are 32 T cell receptor beta chains from one sample, sequenced in a study of T cells in women clearing cervical HPV infection. TCRdb's table, derived via immunoSEQ multiplex PCR, lists solely in-frame clones and lacks some. The sample data list some 37,000 clones. Specimen: blood buffy coat. The source is a woman aged 18 to 75 with a cervical HPV16 infection that either progressed to CIN3+ or cleared (not recorded which).

As to this clone: Read coverage stops 3 residues before the CDR3 terminus; the germline J gene supplies the remainder. The chain recombines TRBV18 with TRBJ1-3; the D is unclear. V was shortened by 3 bases and J by 1 base, with 7 bases between the two germline ends. The V gene's germline CDR1 is KGHSH and CDR2 LQKENI. The length of the CDR3 is 14 residues. CDR3 residues: CASSPQGSGNTIYF. The DNA read from the CDR3 is TGTGCCAGCTCACCTCAAGGTTCTGGAAACACC. Complete variable domain (other parts from reference TRBV18 and TRBJ1-3): NAGVMQNPRHLVRRRGQEARLRCSPMKGHSHVYWYRQLPEEGLKFMVYLQKENIIDESGMPKERFSAEFPKEGPSILRIQQVVRGDSAAYFCASSPQGSGNTIYFGEGSWLTVV.

With regard to this clone: Coverage ceases 3 residues before the CDR3 finishes, and the germline J gene fills in the end. The chain carries TRBV6-4 and TRBJ1-1; 9 bases map to TRBD1. The germline V gene has CDR1 MRHNA and CDR2 SNTAGT. Trimming at V came to 6 bases and at J to 3 bases, leaving 8 bases not matched to a gene. The CDR3 spans 15 residues. CDR3 residues: CASRTRTGEYTEAFF. The CDR3 DNA, read in part, is TGTGCCAGCAGAACTAGGACAGGGGAGTACACTGAA.

As for this clone: The missing CDR3 end, 3 residues past where the read stops, is filled in from the germline J gene. The V gene is TRBV19, the J gene TRBJ1-3, with D possibly matching TRBD1 (6 bases). Germline loops: CDR1 LNHDA, CDR2 SQIVND (reference sequence). The CDR3 consists of 15 residues. V shed 5 bases and J shed 3 bases, with 14 bases lying between them. The covered CDR3 bases are TGTGCCAGTAGTCTCTCACAGGGAATTGGAAACACC. Amino acids: CASSLSQGIGNT. The entire CDR3 is CASSLSQGIGNTIYF.

On this clone itself: The read halts 3 residues ahead of the CDR3 end, with the missing end drawn from the germline J gene. The chain is built from TRBV20-1 and TRBJ2-1, with TRBD2 identical over 8 bases. From germline, CDR1 is DFQATT and CDR2 SNEGSKA (reference sequence). V was clipped by 6 bases and J by 4 bases; unmatched bases: 8. The CDR3 runs 14 residues. CDR3 residues: CSAPAGVAYNEQFF. The sequenced CDR3 bases are TGCAGTGCCCCAGCGGGAGTCGCTTACAATGAG.

Remarks on this clone: The read comes to an end 3 residues before the CDR3 does, leaving the germline J gene to fill in the end. This chain uses TRBV12-3 or TRBV12-4 with TRBJ2-5; perhaps D is TRBD1 or TRBD2 (5 bases each). The CDR3 length is 14 residues. V lost 5 bases, J lost 5 bases, and 15 bases lay in between. The covered CDR3 bases are TGTGCCAGCAGTGGGGCGAGGGTCAGTGAGACC. Translated: CASSGARVSET. The whole CDR3 protein reads CASSGARVSETQYF.

In the case of this clone: From the germline J gene comes the end of the CDR3, since the read stops 3 residues before it. J is TRBJ2-7 and V is TRBV5-5; a weak D match, TRBD1 (6 bases). The CDR3 contains 14 residues. Germline V CDR1 and CDR2: SGHKS, YYEKEE (reference sequence). V was trimmed by 1 base and J by 4 bases, leaving 12 bases between them. CDR3 amino acids: CASSLSAQGYEQYF. The sequenced part of the CDR3 DNA is TGTGCCAGCAGCTTGAGTGCGCAGGGGTACGAG. Together with reference TRBV5-5 and TRBJ2-7, the CDR3 gives the full variable domain: DAGVTQSPTHLIKTRGQQVTLRCSPISGHKSVSWYQQVLGQGPQFIFQYYEKEERGRGNFPDRFSARQFPNYSSELNVNALLLGDSALYLCASSLSAQGYEQYFGPGTRLTVT.

In the case of this clone: Read data end 3 residues before the CDR3 end; the end is taken from the germline J gene. V is TRBV7-9 and J is TRBJ1-1, with 8 bases matching TRBD1. Germline V lookup: CDR1 SEHNR, CDR2 FQNEAQ (reference sequence). The CDR3 has 14 amino acids. J gave up 4 bases and V 5 bases, and 6 bases lay outside the gene matches. Partial CDR3 DNA: TGTGCCAGCAGCGAACAGGGGGTGGCCACTGAA. It is translated as CASSEQGVATE. The full CDR3 sequence reads CASSEQGVATEAFF.

For this clone: The read finishes 3 residues shy of the CDR3 end, and the germline J gene is used to complete it. The chain is built from TRBV5-1 and TRBJ2-3; possible D gene TRBD2, 5 bases. This CDR3 region has 16 residues. Germline V gene lookup returns CDR1 SGHRS and CDR2 YFSETQ. Between the trimmed V and J ends, which lost 0 bases and 2 bases, there was a span of 13 bases. CDR3 DNA (partial): TGCGCCAGCAGCTTGGCCTTGGTAGCGACCACAGATACG. Translated, it gives CASSLALVATTDT. The full CDR3 sequence reads CASSLALVATTDTQYF.

As concerns this clone: Sequencing ends 3 residues short of the CDR3 end; the germline J gene provides the rest. The chain uses TRBV4-1 and TRBJ2-3, with 7 bases identical to TRBD1. Germline CDR1 MGHRA, CDR2 YSYEKL. The CDR3 loop spans 14 amino acids. CDR3: CASSHLGQLFTQYF. The CDR3 bases that were read are TGCGCCAGCAGCCACCTGGGACAGCTCTTCACG.

Regarding this clone: The CDR3 end falls 3 residues outside the read, so it is completed with the germline J gene. This chain connects TRBV18 to TRBJ2-6, with 7 positions matching TRBD1. Germline assignment: CDR1 KGHSH and CDR2 LQKENI. This CDR3 region has 14 residues. The part of the CDR3 DNA that was read is TGTGCCAGCTCACCATCGGACAGGCAGTCTTTC. Protein sequence: CASSPSDRQSF. The complete CDR3 protein is CASSPSDRQSFLTF.

Concerning this clone: The observed sequence ends 3 residues before the CDR3 terminus, with the missing tail filled in from the germline J gene. The chain links TRBV7-2 to TRBJ2-1, with 7 bases lining up with TRBD1. This CDR3 has 15 residues. Germline CDR1 SGHTA, CDR2 FQGNSA. The V gene end was trimmed by 5 bases and the J gene end by 3 bases; junction bases not matched to a gene: 7. The sequenced part of the CDR3 DNA is TGTGCCAGCAGCCCACCCCCAGGGGGCTACAATGAG. This encodes CASSPPPGGYNE. The whole CDR3 sequence is CASSPPPGGYNEQFF.

The CDR3 loop reads CASSGDRGSSPLHF. The sequenced CDR3 bases are TGTGCCAGCAGTGGAGACAGGGGGAGTTCACCC. The rearrangement joins TRBV6-1 to TRBJ1-6; 9 positions agree with TRBD1. The sequence runs out 3 residues before the end of the CDR3; the remainder is reconstructed from the germline J gene. The CDR3 consists of 14 residues. The germline CDR1 and CDR2 sequences are MNHNS and SASEGT. Losses at the gene ends were 4 bases for V and 9 bases for J; bases not matched to a gene: 4.

In the case of this clone: The read is 3 residues too short to cover the CDR3 end, so that end is filled in from the germline J gene. The chain combines TRBV7-2 with TRBJ1-2, with D perhaps matching TRBD1 (5 bases). This CDR3 contains 11 residues. Germline lookup yields CDR1 SGHTA and CDR2 FQGNSA. CDR3 loop: CASSRGGDYTF. The DNA read from the CDR3 is TGTGCCAGCAGCAGGGGAGGCGAC. The full variable domain, with the rest looked up from reference TRBV7-2 and TRBJ1-2, is GAGVSQSPSNKVTEKGKDVELRCDPISGHTALYWYRQSLGQGLEFLIYFQGNSAPDKSGLPSDRFSAERTGGSVSTLTIQRTQQEDSAVYLCASSRGGDYTFGSGTRLTVV.

On this clone itself: The CDR3 extends 3 residues past the end of the read, so its final part is completed from the germline J gene. This rearrangement joins TRBV10-2 to TRBJ2-3; D perhaps matches TRBD1 (5 bases). Trimming removed 3 bases at V and 0 bases at J, with 10 bases between. The CDR3 is 15 amino acids. From germline, CDR1 is WSHSY and CDR2 SAAADI. The covered CDR3 bases are TGCGCCAGCAGTGATATCAGGGTTAGCACAGATACG. Translation gives CASSDIRVSTDT. The full CDR3 protein reads CASSDIRVSTDTQYF.

Points on this clone: The CDR3 extends 3 residues past the end of the read, so its final part is completed from the germline J gene. The V and J genes are TRBV6-1 and TRBJ2-7, with 12 positions matching TRBD2. J lost 5 bases, V lost 3 bases, and 8 bases had no gene match. This CDR3 is 16 amino acids long. Germline V lookup: CDR1 MNHNS, CDR2 SASEGT. CDR3 bases read: TGTGCCAGCAGTGAGGAGTCTAGCGGGAGGGTCGACGAG. Amino acid sequence: CASSEESSGRVDE. The CDR3 in its entirety is CASSEESSGRVDEQYF.

In the case of this clone: The read gets to within 3 residues of the CDR3 end, and the germline J gene fills in the rest. The chain joins TRBV18 to TRBJ1-1, with D possibly being TRBD1 (5 bases). The germline V gene has CDR1 KGHSH and CDR2 LQKENI. Between the trimmed V and J ends, which lost 3 bases and 4 bases, there was a span of 12 bases. The CDR3 is 14 residues long. The CDR3 sequence: CASSPGGEGTEAFF. CDR3 bases read: TGTGCCAGCTCACCGGGAGGGGAGGGCACTGAA.

Concerning this clone itself: The DNA ends 3 residues before the CDR3 does, and the rest of the CDR3 is filled in from the germline J gene. The V call is TRBV4-1, the J call TRBJ1-4, with D possibly matching TRBD1 (5 bases). Trimming shortened V by 5 bases and J by 3 bases, and 10 bases separated the two germline ends. Germline V gene lookup returns CDR1 MGHRA and CDR2 YSYEKL. The CDR3 is made up of 14 amino acids. The CDR3 reads CASSIRVSNEKLFF. The CDR3 bases that were read are TGCGCCAGCAGCATCAGGGTGTCTAATGAAAAA.

Concerning this clone itself: The CDR3 goes on 3 residues after the read ends, and that part is filled in from the germline J gene. The chain links TRBV7-2 to TRBJ2-7; D gene ambiguous. Between the trimmed V and J ends, which lost 2 bases and 2 bases, there was a span of 4 bases. This CDR3 is built from 12 residues. The germline gives CDR1 SGHTA, CDR2 FQGNSA. The DNA read from the CDR3 is TGTGCCAGCAGCTTACAGGCCTACGAG. As protein: CASSLQAYE. The full CDR3 is CASSLQAYEQYF.

Regarding this clone: The CDR3 extends 3 residues past the end of the read, so its final part is completed from the germline J gene. The chain links TRBV10-1 to TRBJ2-7; 7 nucleotides line up with TRBD1. The CDR3 has 14 amino acids. V lost 4 bases and J lost 0; bases outside the gene matches: 3. Per germline, CDR1 WNHNN and CDR2 SYGVQD (reference sequence). CDR3 in amino acids: CASSGGTASYEQYF. The DNA read from the CDR3 is TGCGCCAGCAGTGGAGGGACAGCCTCCTACGAG.

Concerning this clone: The sequence runs out 3 residues before the end of the CDR3; the remainder is reconstructed from the germline J gene. This chain connects TRBV5-4 to TRBJ1-3; D is undetermined. Looked up from germline, CDR1 is SGHNT and CDR2 is YYREEE (reference sequence). CDR3 length equals 15 residues. With 0 bases removed from V and 0 bases from J, the gap between germline ends came to 7 bases. Partial CDR3 DNA: TGTGCCAGCAGCTTGGCACACAACTCTGGAAACACC. Its translation is CASSLAHNSGNT. The entire CDR3 sequence reads CASSLAHNSGNTIYF. The variable domain in full, with the rest retrieved from reference TRBV5-4 and TRBJ1-3, is ETGVTQSPTHLIKTRGQQVTLRCSSQSGHNTVSWYQQALGQGPQFIFQYYREEENGRGNFPPRFSGLQFPNYSSELNVNALELDDSALYLCASSLAHNSGNTIYFGEGSWLTVV.

Comments on this clone: The CDR3 end lies 3 residues beyond the end of the read and is filled in from the germline J gene. V gene TRBV5-1 combines with J gene TRBJ2-2; D is possibly TRBD1 (6 bases). The CDR3 is 14 amino acids. V shed 5 bases and J shed 1 base, with 9 bases lying between them. Germline V lookup: CDR1 SGHRS, CDR2 YFSETQ. CDR3 sequence: CASRRGQNTGELFF. The CDR3 DNA, read in part, is TGCGCCAGCAGGAGGGGACAGAACACCGGGGAG. The full variable domain, in which reference TRBV5-1 and TRBJ2-2 provide the parts outside the CDR3, is KAGVTQTPRYLIKTRGQQVTLSCSPISGHRSVSWYQQTPGQGLQFLFEYFSETQRNKGNFPGRFSGRQFSNSRSEMNVSTLELGDSALYLCASRRGQNTGELFFGEGSRLTVL.

Concerning this clone: The DNA ends 3 residues before the CDR3 does, and the rest of the CDR3 is filled in from the germline J gene. The chain couples TRBV7-9 to TRBJ2-7; the match to TRBD1 covers 8 bases. Germline CDR1 SEHNR, CDR2 FQNEAQ (reference sequence). This CDR3 is 13 amino acids long. The V segment lost 5 bases and the J segment 3 bases; nucleotides outside the gene matches: 3. CDR3 bases read: TGTGCCAGCAGCCTGGGACAGGACTACGAG. This codes for CASSLGQDYE. The full CDR3 protein reads CASSLGQDYEQYF.

A remark on this clone: The CDR3 end lies 3 residues beyond the end of the read and is filled in from the germline J gene. The chain combines TRBV7-3 with TRBJ2-3, with D unresolved. The germline V and J ends were trimmed by 5 bases and 6 bases, with 12 bases remaining between them. The CDR3 covers 13 residues. Germline values: CDR1 SGHTA, CDR2 FQGTGA. The CDR3 DNA, read in part, is TGTGCCAGCAGCCCATCAAGGTCCGATACG. This translates into CASSPSRSDT. The whole CDR3 is CASSPSRSDTQYF. Looking up the rest from reference TRBV7-3 and TRBJ2-3 gives the full variable domain: GAGVSQTPSNKVTEKGKYVELRCDPISGHTALYWYRQSLGQGPEFLIYFQGTGAADDSGLPNDRFFAVRPEGSVSTLKIQRTERGDSAVYLCASSPSRSDTQYFGPGTRLTVL.

On this clone itself: The CDR3 extends 3 residues past the end of the read, so its final part is completed from the germline J gene. The V and J genes are TRBV7-3 and TRBJ2-1; tentative D call: TRBD2 (6 bases). Trimming left V 5 bases short and J 8 bases short, with 13 bases between. The CDR3 extends over 13 amino acids. Per germline, CDR1 SGHTA and CDR2 FQGTGA. The CDR3 bases that were read are TGTGCCAGCAGCCTGACTAGTCTCGATGAG. Encoded protein: CASSLTSLDE. The full CDR3 protein reads CASSLTSLDEQFF.

This CDR3 reads CAWSAEETQYF. The CDR3 DNA, read in part, is TGTGCCTGGAGTGCAGAGGAGACC. This rearrangement joins TRBV30 to TRBJ2-5; D remains ambiguous. The read halts 3 residues ahead of the CDR3 end, with the missing end drawn from the germline J gene. This CDR3 region has 11 residues. The ends were cut back, 1 base at V and 5 bases at J, with 5 bases in the middle. The germline CDR1 and CDR2 sequences are GTSNPN and SVGIG (reference sequence).

Remarks on this clone: The read gets to within 3 residues of the CDR3 end, and the germline J gene fills in the rest. The rearrangement links TRBV7-3 to TRBJ2-1; 11 bases line up with TRBD1. CDR3 length equals 15 residues. Germline CDR1 SGHTA, CDR2 FQGTGA. Germline trimming cut 8 bases from V and 9 bases from J; bases unmatched to any gene: 12. CDR3 bases read: TGTGCCAGCTCGGGGACAGGGGGACTAATTAGTGAG. Protein product: CASSGTGGLISE. The whole CDR3 is CASSGTGGLISEQFF.

Of note for this clone: A read error may produce the germline difference seen at one junction end. From the germline J gene comes the end of the CDR3, since the read stops 3 residues before it. This chain links TRBV4-2 with TRBJ2-1, with no clear D. CDR1 and CDR2 (germline): LGHNA, YNFKEQ. The CDR3 consists of 16 residues. Partial CDR3 DNA: TGCGCCAGCAGCCAAGATCCAAAGGGCTCCTACAATGAG. Amino acids: CASSQDPKGSYNE. The whole CDR3 protein is CASSQDPKGSYNEQFF.

In regard to this clone: Read coverage stops 3 residues before the CDR3 terminus; the germline J gene supplies the remainder. The chain uses TRBV5-4 and TRBJ2-2; the D gene is possibly TRBD1 (6 bases). V lost 0 bases and J 2 bases, leaving 8 bases between the germline ends. The CDR3 has 15 amino acids. CDR1 and CDR2 (germline): SGHNT, YYREEE (reference sequence). This chain's CDR3 is CASSLGGGNTGELFF. The part of the CDR3 DNA that was read is TGTGCCAGCAGCTTGGGTGGGGGCAACACCGGGGAG.

The CDR3 is CASSYRGEETQYF. The sequenced part of the CDR3 DNA is TGTGCCAGCAGTTACAGGGGTGAAGAGACC. This chain uses TRBV27 with TRBJ2-5, with TRBD1 matching over 7 bases. The CDR3 end lies 3 residues beyond the end of the read and is filled in from the germline J gene. V was pared by 4 bases and J by 3 bases, with 2 bases of the junction left unmatched. The CDR3 consists of 13 residues. The germline V gene encodes CDR1 MNHEY and CDR2 SMNVEV (reference sequence).

Remarks on this clone: The missing CDR3 end, 3 residues past where the read stops, is filled in from the germline J gene. The gene calls are TRBV2 and TRBJ2-2; a weak D match, TRBD2 (6 bases). With 6 bases removed from V and 5 bases from J, the gap between germline ends came to 10 bases. The germline gives CDR1 SNHLY, CDR2 FYNNEI. CDR3 length: 13 amino acids. CDR3 region: CASSIGGTGELFF. Incomplete CDR3 DNA: TGTGCCAGCAGCATCGGGGGAACCGGGGAG.

On this clone: Relative to the germline gene, one junction end is altered; a read error may explain this. The sequenced CDR3 bases are TGCGCCAGCAGCCCCTACGCCGACAGCTCCTATAATTCACCC. It codes for CASSPYADSSYNSP. Given in full, the CDR3 is CASSPYADSSYNSPLHF. The chain combines TRBV4-2 with TRBJ1-6, with a possible D match to TRBD1 (5 bases). The sequence runs out 3 residues before the end of the CDR3; the remainder is reconstructed from the germline J gene. The CDR3 contains 17 residues. Looked up from germline, CDR1 is LGHNA and CDR2 is YNFKEQ.

A remark on this clone: The CDR3 extends 3 residues past the end of the read, so its final part is completed from the germline J gene. This rearrangement joins TRBV2 to TRBJ2-5, with 12 bases fitting TRBD2. The V gene end was trimmed by 3 bases and the J gene end by 4 bases; junction bases not matched to a gene: 9. The CDR3 has 17 amino acids. The germline gives CDR1 SNHLY, CDR2 FYNNEI. CDR3 amino acids: CASSDLAGGPTTETQYF. The part of the CDR3 DNA that was read is TGTGCCAGCAGTGACCTAGCGGGGGGGCCCACCACAGAGACC.